Each of the 3 T cell receptor beta chains below was sequenced from the same sample in a study of immune evolution from preneoplasia to lung adenocarcinoma. Measured with immunoSEQ multiplex PCR; TCRdb has only the in-frame clones, and not every one. Seen here are more than 3,500 clones, 60% to 85% observed once, and the top ten hold around 14%. The sample comprised FFPE minimally invasive lung adenocarcinoma tissue. The source of these receptors is a person aged 60-79 years with lung adenocarcinoma.

A word on this clone: Its ends do not fully match the called genes, so a read error is possible. The chain has TRBV5-1 and TRBJ2-3, with D perhaps TRBD1 or TRBD2 (5 bases each). CDR3 size: 16 residues. Germline-derived CDR1 and CDR2 are SGHRS and YFSETQ. Written as DNA, the CDR3 is TGCGCCAGCAGCTTTGAGGGGTCCCAACCCACAGGTACGCAGTATTTT. Encoded protein: CASSFEGSQPTGTQYF.

V and J are TRBV5-1 and TRBJ2-2; 7 bases line up with TRBD1. This CDR3 is built from 14 residues. Per the germline V gene, CDR1 is SGHRS and CDR2 is YFSETQ. V dropped 4 bases and J dropped 4; count of bases not matched to a gene: 4. CDR3 DNA sequence: TGCGCCAGCAGCCGCCGGGACAGCACCGGGGAGCTGTTTTTT. As protein: CASSRRDSTGELFF.

This rearrangement joins TRBV2 to TRBJ1-4; TRBD1 matches 9 bases. Unmatched junction bases numbered 10, after V lost 5 bases and J lost 9 bases. Germline CDR1 is SNHLY and CDR2 is FYNNEI. The CDR3 has 15 amino acids. DNA of the CDR3: TGTGCCAGCAGTCAATTACAGGGGGCGGTGAAAAAACTGTTTTTT. Translated, it gives CASSQLQGAVKKLFF.